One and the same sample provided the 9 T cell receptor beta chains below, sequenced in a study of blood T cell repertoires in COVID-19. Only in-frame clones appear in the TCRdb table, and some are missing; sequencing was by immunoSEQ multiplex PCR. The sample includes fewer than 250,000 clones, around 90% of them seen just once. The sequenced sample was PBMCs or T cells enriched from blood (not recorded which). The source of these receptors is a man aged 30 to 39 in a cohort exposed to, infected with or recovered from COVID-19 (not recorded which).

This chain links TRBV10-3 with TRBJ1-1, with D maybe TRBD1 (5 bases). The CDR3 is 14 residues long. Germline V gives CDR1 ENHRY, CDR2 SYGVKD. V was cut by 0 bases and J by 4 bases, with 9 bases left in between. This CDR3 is CAISESGGGTEAFF. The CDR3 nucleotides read TGTGCCATCAGTGAGTCGGGGGGTGGCACTGAAGCTTTCTTT.

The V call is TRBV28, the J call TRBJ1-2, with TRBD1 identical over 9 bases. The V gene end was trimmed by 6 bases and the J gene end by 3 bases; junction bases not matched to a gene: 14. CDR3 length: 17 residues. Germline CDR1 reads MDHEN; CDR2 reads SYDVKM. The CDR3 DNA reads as TGTGCCAGCAGGCGTAACAGGGGGCGAGGATTCGACTATGGCTACACCTTC. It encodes CASRRNRGRGFDYGYTF.

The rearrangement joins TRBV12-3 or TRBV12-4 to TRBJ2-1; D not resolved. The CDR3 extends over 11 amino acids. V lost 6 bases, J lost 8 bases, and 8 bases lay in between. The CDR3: CASRTTYEQFF. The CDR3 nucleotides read TGTGCCAGCAGGACGACATATGAGCAGTTCTTC.

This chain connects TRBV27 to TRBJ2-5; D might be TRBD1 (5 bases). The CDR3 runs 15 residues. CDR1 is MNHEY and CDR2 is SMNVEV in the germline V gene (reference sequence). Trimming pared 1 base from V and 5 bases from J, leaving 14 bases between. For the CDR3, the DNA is TGTGCCAGCAGTTTATTTTGGGGCTTGAGTGAGACCCAGTACTTC. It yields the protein CASSLFWGLSETQYF.

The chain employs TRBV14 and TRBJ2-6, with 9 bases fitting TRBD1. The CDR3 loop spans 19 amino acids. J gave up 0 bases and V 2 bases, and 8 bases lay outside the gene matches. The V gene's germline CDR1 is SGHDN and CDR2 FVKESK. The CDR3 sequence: CASSQLPGQGSSGANVLTF. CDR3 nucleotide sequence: TGTGCCAGCAGCCAATTACCGGGACAGGGTTCCTCTGGGGCCAACGTCCTGACTTTC.

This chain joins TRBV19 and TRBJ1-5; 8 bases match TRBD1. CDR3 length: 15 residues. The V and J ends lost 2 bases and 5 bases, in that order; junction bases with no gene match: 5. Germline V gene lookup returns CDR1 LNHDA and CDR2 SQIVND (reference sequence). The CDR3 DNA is TGTGCCAGTAGTATAACAGCAGGGGGCGATCAGCCCCAGCATTTT. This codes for CASSITAGGDQPQHF.

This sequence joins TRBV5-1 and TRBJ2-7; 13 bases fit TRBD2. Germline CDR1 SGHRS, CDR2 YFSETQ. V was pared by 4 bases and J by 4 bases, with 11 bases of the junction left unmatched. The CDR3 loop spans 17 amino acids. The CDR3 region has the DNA TGCGCCAGCAGCCCCCGGACTAGCGGGAGCCCTTCATACGAGCAGTACTTC. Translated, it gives CASSPRTSGSPSYEQYF.

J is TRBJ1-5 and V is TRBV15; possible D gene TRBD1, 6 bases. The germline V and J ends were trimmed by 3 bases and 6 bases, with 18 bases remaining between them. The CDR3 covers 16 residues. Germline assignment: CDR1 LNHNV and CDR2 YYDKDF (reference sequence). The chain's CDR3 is CATSRKAGAVGQPQHF. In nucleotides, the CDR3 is TGTGCCACCAGCAGGAAGGCAGGGGCGGTGGGTCAGCCCCAGCATTTT.

The DNA for the CDR3 is TGCGCCAGCAGTGATCAGGGGGCAGGCTATGGCTACACCTTC. Translated, it gives CASSDQGAGYGYTF. V and J are TRBV10-2 and TRBJ1-2; 8 positions match TRBD1. The CDR3 contains 14 residues. V lost 3 bases, J lost 4 bases, and 4 bases stayed unmatched. CDR1 is WSHSY and CDR2 is SAAADI in the germline V gene.